These 30 T cell receptor beta chains were sequenced from one sample in a study of blood T cell repertoires in COVID-19. Data came from immunoSEQ multiplex PCR; TCRdb stores just in-frame clones and leaves some out. Among a few hundred thousand clones, about 86% were seen once, and the ten largest hold 2% to 2.5%. Sequenced: peripheral blood. The source of these receptors is a woman in her forties or fifties with acute or convalescent COVID-19.

The CDR3 loop reads CASSLQLAGGQEQYF. Written as DNA, the CDR3 is TGTGCCAGCAGCTTACAACTAGCGGGGGGGCAAGAGCAGTACTTC. The chain has TRBV5-5 and TRBJ2-7, with TRBD2 identical over 13 bases. Trimming at V came to 2 bases and at J to 7 bases, leaving 6 bases not matched to a gene. The CDR3 sequence is 15 residues long. Per germline, CDR1 SGHKS and CDR2 YYEKEE (reference sequence).

V usage is TRBV18 and J usage is TRBJ1-5; tentative D call: TRBD1 (6 bases). The length of the CDR3 is 15 residues. Trimming cost V 4 bases and J 3 bases, with 13 bases left between them. Looked up from germline, CDR1 is KGHSH and CDR2 is LQKENI. The CDR3 DNA is TGTGCCAGCTCACGGAACAGGGACCCCAATCAGCCCCAGCATTTT. Residues: CASSRNRDPNQPQHF.

The rearrangement uses TRBV27 and TRBJ1-1; D gene uncertain. CDR1 MNHEY and CDR2 SMNVEV come from the germline V gene (reference sequence). V was trimmed by 3 bases and J by 4 bases, leaving 15 bases between them. CDR3 size: 15 residues. For the CDR3, the DNA is TGTGCCAGCAGTTTTCTTCCGCCGGGGAGCACTGAAGCTTTCTTT. Its translation: CASSFLPPGSTEAFF.

V is TRBV5-4 and J is TRBJ1-4; 7 bases line up with TRBD1. V shed 0 bases and J 7 bases; nucleotides not matched to a gene: 3. The CDR3 is 14 amino acids. Germline V gene data show CDR1 as SGHNT and CDR2 as YYREEE (reference sequence). The DNA for the CDR3 is TGTGCCAGCAGCTTGGGACAGGGAACTGAAAAACTGTTTTTT. Its protein product is CASSLGQGTEKLFF. Variable domain in full (rest from reference TRBV5-4 and TRBJ1-4): ETGVTQSPTHLIKTRGQQVTLRCSSQSGHNTVSWYQQALGQGPQFIFQYYREEENGRGNFPPRFSGLQFPNYSSELNVNALELDDSALYLCASSLGQGTEKLFFGSGTQLSVL.

The chain carries TRBV18 and TRBJ1-2, with 9 nucleotides matching TRBD1. V lost 2 bases, J lost 11 bases, and 6 bases stayed unmatched. CDR3 length: 13 residues. Looked up from germline, CDR1 is KGHSH and CDR2 is LQKENI. In nucleotides, the CDR3 is TGTGCCAGCTCACCAGAACTTGACAGGGGGTACACCTTC. Amino acid sequence: CASSPELDRGYTF.

V usage is TRBV19 and J usage is TRBJ2-6; D is unresolved. CDR1 is LNHDA, CDR2 SQIVND, per germline (reference sequence). V lost 3 bases to trimming and J lost 3 bases, with 12 bases between them. This CDR3 spans 16 amino acids. CDR3 DNA: TGTGCCAGTAGTATGTTCGTGTCTAGTGGGGCCAACGTCCTGACTTTC. It encodes CASSMFVSSGANVLTF.

The chain recombines TRBV21-1 with TRBJ2-3; TRBD2 reflects the table's D call only, with no check against the DNA. TRBV21-1 is deemed a pseudogene. The CDR3 extends over 9 amino acids. The CDR3 protein is CASARVQYF. The DNA for the CDR3 is TGTGCCAGCGCGCGGGTGCAGTATTTT.

The table lists this clone with a count of one. CDR3 bases: TGTGCCAGCAGCTTGGAAAGAGGGTTCGATGAGCAGTTCTTC. This encodes CASSLERGFDEQFF. The V call is TRBV5-5, the J call TRBJ2-1, with D possibly TRBD2 on 5 matching bases. This CDR3 spans 14 amino acids. Trimming took 0 bases from V and 8 from J, leaving 12 bases between them. Germline V gene lookup returns CDR1 SGHKS and CDR2 YYEKEE (reference sequence).

This clone was seen more than once but under ten times. V gene TRBV3-1 (or the pseudogene TRBV3-2) combines with J gene TRBJ2-3; D is perhaps TRBD1 (6 bases). Germline V CDR1 and CDR2: LGHDT, YNNKEL (reference sequence). The V and J ends lost 4 bases and 7 bases respectively, with 18 bases between them. The CDR3 is made up of 15 amino acids. The CDR3, as DNA: TGTGCCAGCAGCCCAAAAGACAGGTTCGCAAATACGCAGTATTTT. Its protein is CASSPKDRFANTQYF.

The count of this clone is one. V gene TRBV4-3 combines with J gene TRBJ1-1; D perhaps matches TRBD1 (6 bases). V was trimmed by 1 base and J by 0 bases, leaving 9 bases between them. CDR3 size: 15 residues. Germline V gene sequence: CDR1 LGHNA, CDR2 YSLEER. CDR3 bases: TGCGCCAGCAGCCAAGGTAGGACAGTGAACACTGAAGCTTTCTTT. It codes for CASSQGRTVNTEAFF.

The chain joins TRBV7-9 to TRBJ1-5; D possibly corresponds to TRBD1 (6 bases). The CDR3 length is 17 residues. CDR1 SEHNR and CDR2 FQNEAQ come from the germline V gene (reference sequence). The V end was cut by 4 bases, the J end by 5 bases, with 21 bases between. The CDR3 sequence is CASSSGIGMDSDQPQHF. The DNA of the CDR3 is TGTGCCAGCAGCTCCGGGATTGGAATGGACAGCGATCAGCCCCAGCATTTT.

The chain has TRBV6-5 and TRBJ2-3; D uncertain. CDR3 length: 14 amino acids. Trimming took 8 bases from V and 0 from J, leaving 12 bases between them. From germline, CDR1 is MNHEY and CDR2 SVGAGI. In DNA, the CDR3 is TGTGCCAGCCCGGATGCGGCTAGCACAGATACGCAGTATTTT. Amino acids: CASPDAASTDTQYF.

The chain employs TRBV11-3 and TRBJ2-2; no reliable D call. The length of the CDR3 is 15 residues. Germline CDR1 reads SGHNT; CDR2 reads YENEEA. V was cut by 8 bases and J by 0 bases, with 13 bases left in between. Here the CDR3 DNA reads TGTGCCAGCCGGTCAGGTTCCTCGAACACCGGGGAGCTGTTTTTT. Translation: CASRSGSSNTGELFF.

This sequence joins TRBV7-2 and TRBJ2-5; 7 bases are a match to TRBD2. With V trimmed by 1 base and J by 5 bases, 10 bases remained unmatched. Germline V gene lookup returns CDR1 SGHTA and CDR2 FQGNSA. The CDR3 runs to 16 residues. For the CDR3, the DNA is TGTGCCAGCAGCTTAGTCCCCTTCTTGGGAGGGGAGACCCAGTACTTC. Protein product: CASSLVPFLGGETQYF.

The rearrangement links TRBV2 to TRBJ1-1; D unclear. Germline CDR1 is SNHLY and CDR2 is FYNNEI. This CDR3 is built from 13 residues. Trimming removed 5 bases at V and 1 base at J, with 8 bases between. The CDR3: CASSLDSNTEAFF. In DNA, the CDR3 is TGTGCCAGCAGTCTGGACTCGAACACTGAAGCTTTCTTT.

J is TRBJ2-3 and V is TRBV3-1 (or the pseudogene TRBV3-2); a weak D match, TRBD2 (5 bases). The CDR3 consists of 13 residues. Germline V gene sequence: CDR1 LGHDT, CDR2 YNNKEL (reference sequence). Trimming pared 0 bases from V and 5 bases from J, leaving 6 bases between. CDR3 DNA: TGTGCCAGCAGCCAAGATCGGGGAGATACGCAGTATTTT. Translating it yields CASSQDRGDTQYF.

The chain uses TRBV15 and TRBJ1-1; 8 bases are shared with TRBD1. Looked up from germline, CDR1 is LNHNV and CDR2 is YYDKDF (reference sequence). The CDR3 sequence is 15 residues long. V dropped 0 bases and J dropped 6; count of bases not matched to a gene: 6. The CDR3 sequence: CATSREGPGGAEAFF. The CDR3 coding sequence is TGTGCCACCAGCAGAGAGGGGCCAGGGGGCGCTGAAGCTTTCTTT.

J is TRBJ1-3 and V is TRBV19; D is uncertain. The CDR3 contains 14 residues. The V end lost 4 bases, the J end lost 8 bases, and 15 bases lay between the germline ends. Germline V lookup: CDR1 LNHDA, CDR2 SQIVND (reference sequence). CDR3 in amino acids: CASSRAGLRDTIYF. CDR3 in DNA: TGTGCCAGTAGTAGAGCTGGTCTTAGAGACACCATATATTTT.

This clone has only one observation. The V gene is TRBV5-4, the J gene TRBJ1-2, with TRBD1 matching over 10 bases. CDR1 SGHNT and CDR2 YYREEE come from the germline V gene (reference sequence). V lost 3 bases, J lost 2 bases, and 4 bases stayed unmatched. The length of the CDR3 is 15 residues. CDR3 sequence: CASSSPGQGNYGYTF. The CDR3 DNA reads TGTGCCAGCAGCTCCCCGGGACAGGGGAACTATGGCTACACCTTC.

V gene TRBV7-6 combines with J gene TRBJ2-1; TRBD1 agrees at 7 bases. The CDR3 consists of 15 residues. Germline values: CDR1 SGHVS, CDR2 FNYEAQ. The J segment lost 3 bases and the V segment lost 5 bases, leaving 7 bases of the junction unmatched. Here the CDR3 DNA reads TGTGCCAGCAGCCTTGGACAGGATTACTACAATGAGCAGTTCTTC. This gives the protein CASSLGQDYYNEQFF.

With respect to this clone: Other DNA sequences in the same sample also yield this CDR3. The chain is built from TRBV19 and TRBJ1-5; TRBD1 might be the D (6 bases). The CDR3 is made up of 14 amino acids. In germline, CDR1 is LNHDA, CDR2 SQIVND (reference sequence). V was clipped by 1 base and J by 5 bases, with 9 bases between them. Written as DNA, the CDR3 is TGTGCCAGTAGTATAGTAGGGGGGGATCAGCCCCAGCATTTT. Its translation is CASSIVGGDQPQHF.

J is TRBJ1-5 and V is TRBV19; no clear D gene. The V gene's germline CDR1 is LNHDA and CDR2 SQIVND (reference sequence). The CDR3 is 15 amino acids. The V end was cut by 9 bases, the J end by 0 bases, with 15 bases between. CDR3 protein: CASSPLVDSNQPQHF. CDR3 DNA: TGTGCCAGCTCCCCGTTGGTAGATAGCAATCAGCCCCAGCATTTT.

The V call is TRBV18, the J call TRBJ1-5; D is uncertain. This CDR3 is built from 15 residues. With 3 bases removed from V and 4 bases from J, the gap between germline ends came to 13 bases. Germline CDR1 is KGHSH and CDR2 is LQKENI. The CDR3 DNA sequence: TGTGCCAGCTCACCTGGCCAGGTCCTTAATCAGCCCCAGCATTTT. Its protein product is CASSPGQVLNQPQHF.

The chain uses TRBV5-1 and TRBJ1-6; D unresolved. Germline V gene data show CDR1 as SGHRS and CDR2 as YFSETQ. The CDR3 has 15 residues. The V and J ends lost 4 bases and 7 bases respectively, with 15 bases between them. The DNA of the CDR3 is TGCGCCAGCAGCCCAAGCGGCGGGTTCAATTCACCCCTCCACTTT. Translated: CASSPSGGFNSPLHF. The full variable domain, in which reference TRBV5-1 and TRBJ1-6 provide the parts outside the CDR3, is KAGVTQTPRYLIKTRGQQVTLSCSPISGHRSVSWYQQTPGQGLQFLFEYFSETQRNKGNFPGRFSGRQFSNSRSEMNVSTLELGDSALYLCASSPSGGFNSPLHFGNGTRLTVT.

The genes are TRBV11-3 and TRBJ2-7; TRBD1 is a possible D gene (5 bases). The V and J ends lost 4 bases and 3 bases respectively, with 13 bases between them. Germline-derived CDR1 and CDR2 are SGHNT and YENEEA. The CDR3 contains 14 residues. CDR3 sequence: CASSSRVGDYEQYF. The CDR3 nucleotides read TGTGCCAGCAGCTCCAGGGTGGGTGACTACGAGCAGTACTTC.

J is TRBJ1-5 and V is TRBV5-6; D remains ambiguous. The V end was cut by 1 base, the J end by 1 base, with 6 bases between. The CDR3 contains 14 residues. Germline-derived CDR1 and CDR2 are SGHDT and YYEEEE. The CDR3 protein is CASSLRGSNQPQHF. The CDR3 nucleotides read TGTGCCAGCAGCTTGAGAGGAAGCAATCAGCCCCAGCATTTT.

This chain uses TRBV7-2 with TRBJ2-2; 14 positions match TRBD2. Germline trimming cut 6 bases from V and 6 bases from J; bases unmatched to any gene: 12. Per the germline V gene, CDR1 is SGHTA and CDR2 is FQGNSA. The CDR3 is made up of 18 amino acids. CDR3 loop: CASSFHGLAGGGPGELFF. CDR3 nucleotides: TGTGCCAGCAGTTTCCACGGACTAGCGGGGGGAGGGCCCGGGGAGCTGTTTTTT.

The chain couples TRBV5-1 to TRBJ2-3, with 9 positions matching TRBD1. The CDR3 consists of 14 residues. The V gene end was trimmed by 4 bases and the J gene end by 4 bases; junction bases not matched to a gene: 4. Per the germline V gene, CDR1 is SGHRS and CDR2 is YFSETQ. The CDR3 nucleotides read TGCGCCAGCAGCCCGACAGGGGGAGCAGATACGCAGTATTTT. Protein: CASSPTGGADTQYF.

The chain joins TRBV10-1 to TRBJ2-2; 8 bases match TRBD1. V lost 5 bases and J lost 6; bases outside the gene matches: 5. Germline values: CDR1 WNHNN, CDR2 SYGVQD (reference sequence). The CDR3 loop spans 14 amino acids. The chain's CDR3 is CASSLGTGAGELFF. DNA for the CDR3: TGCGCCAGCAGTCTCGGGACAGGCGCCGGGGAGCTGTTTTTT.

The rearrangement links TRBV28 to TRBJ1-3; 11 bases line up with TRBD1. CDR3 size: 15 residues. Germline CDR1 is MDHEN and CDR2 is SYDVKM. V was clipped by 5 bases and J by 0 bases; unmatched bases: 0. The CDR3 region is CASSGTGGSGNTIYF. In DNA, the CDR3 is TGTGCCAGCAGTGGGACAGGGGGCTCTGGAAACACCATATATTTT. Using reference TRBV28 and TRBJ1-3 for the parts outside the CDR3, the full variable domain is DVKVTQSSRYLVKRTGEKVFLECVQDMDHENMFWYRQDPGLGLRLIYFSYDVKMKEKGDIPEGYSVSREKKERFSLILESASTNQTSMYLCASSGTGGSGNTIYFGEGSWLTVV.